A selection of T cell receptor beta chains follows, all from one sample in a study of early T cells in non-severe SARS-CoV-2 infection. TCRdb ran MiXCR on the 5' RACE reads and lists one entry per CDR3 protein. The data show about 72,000 distinct CDR3 sequences, roughly a tenth seen once. Here the sequenced sample was whole blood, taken at baseline. These receptors all come from an adult who was a healthcare worker with PCR-confirmed SARS-CoV-2 infection or an uninfected control (not recorded which). Both conserved end residues are part of each CDR3. The D gene is left open where the match is weak. Clone size appears in some rows only: once, few, many, or a class for an expanded clone.

abundance,j_gene,v_gene,d_gene,len,CDR3aa,CDR3nt
many,TRBJ2-2,TRBV7-3,-,15,CASSRGGLNTGELFF,TGTGCCAGCAGCCGTGGGGGATTGAACACCGGGGAGCTGTTTTTT
many,TRBJ2-7,TRBV30,-,12,CAWSQDSYEQYF,TGTGCCTGGAGCCAGGACTCCTACGAGCAGTACTTC
many,TRBJ2-2,TRBV6-1,TRBD1,16,CASSDRGQGNTGELFF,TGTGCCAGCAGTGATCGTGGACAGGGGAACACCGGGGAGCTGTTTTTT
-,TRBJ2-3,TRBV30,-,15,CAWSVPRGAGDTQYF,TGTGCCTGGAGTGTACCCCGGGGGGCCGGAGATACGCAGTATTTT
few,TRBJ2-1,TRBV7-2,TRBD1,14,CASSPGRGTGEQFF,TGTGCCAGCAGCCCGGGCCGGGGGACAGGTGAGCAGTTCTTC
-,TRBJ2-3,TRBV6-5,-,14,CASTGPGGSDTQYF,TGTGCCAGCACCGGACCGGGCGGCTCAGATACGCAGTATTTT
few,TRBJ1-1,TRBV2,-,14,CASSEADLNTEAFF,TGTGCCAGCAGTGAAGCGGACCTAAACACTGAAGCTTTCTTT
many,TRBJ2-3,TRBV5-4,TRBD1,15,CASSFDRGQTDTQYF,TGTGCCAGCAGCTTTGACAGGGGGCAAACAGATACGCAGTATTTT
many,TRBJ2-1,TRBV20-1,-,16,CSARPTLAARYNEQFF,TGCAGTGCGCGACCGACCTTAGCGGCGCGATACAATGAGCAGTTCTTC
-,TRBJ1-1,TRBV5-1,TRBD1,13,CASSPTGDTEAFF,TGCGCCAGCAGCCCTACAGGGGATACTGAAGCTTTCTTT
-,TRBJ1-2,TRBV11-2,TRBD1,18,CASTNWGTGGAGNYGYTF,TGTGCCAGCACCAACTGGGGGACAGGGGGCGCCGGGAACTATGGCTACACCTTC
many,TRBJ1-6,TRBV30,-,14,CAWSGSSYNSPLHF,TGTGCCTGGAGCGGGAGCTCCTATAATTCACCCCTCCACTTT
medium-sized,TRBJ2-5,TRBV12-3/TRBV12-4,TRBD2,16,CASSLGAGGPVETQYF,TGTGCCAGCAGTCTAGGTGCGGGGGGGCCTGTGGAGACCCAGTACTTC
few,TRBJ2-7,TRBV3-1,TRBD2,12,CASTLGGDEQYF,TGTGCCAGCACCCTGGGGGGGGACGAGCAGTACTTC
-,TRBJ2-7,TRBV29-1,TRBD1,11,CSALDRTEQYF,TGCAGCGCCCTGGACAGGACGGAGCAGTACTTC
many,TRBJ1-2,TRBV5-1,-,15,CASSLEAGPNYGYTF,TGCGCCAGCAGCTTGGAGGCAGGACCTAACTATGGCTACACCTTC
-,TRBJ2-2,TRBV4-1,TRBD1,15,CASSRDSQNTGELFF,TGCGCCAGCAGCCGGGACAGCCAGAACACCGGGGAGCTGTTTTTT
few,TRBJ2-3,TRBV10-3,-,14,CAITFSPAGDTQYF,TGTGCCATCACCTTTAGCCCCGCAGGAGATACGCAGTATTTT
-,TRBJ2-5,TRBV30,-,13,CAGNNRLGETQYF,TGTGCCGGAAATAATAGACTGGGAGAGACCCAGTACTTC
-,TRBJ2-7,TRBV28,-,13,CASSTGFSYEQYF,TGTGCCAGCAGTACAGGGTTTTCCTACGAGCAGTACTTC
-,TRBJ1-2,TRBV10-2,TRBD1,14,CASSADRGNYGYTF,TGCGCCAGCAGTGCGGACAGGGGTAACTATGGCTACACCTTC
many,TRBJ1-4,TRBV6-5,TRBD1,14,CASRAGGSSEKLFF,TGTGCCAGCAGAGCAGGGGGTAGTAGCGAAAAACTGTTTTTT
-,TRBJ2-5,TRBV30,-,12,CARTGEYETQYF,TGTGCCCGGACGGGGGAATACGAGACCCAGTACTTC
-,TRBJ1-1,TRBV7-9,-,14,CASSLYEGGTEAFF,TGTGCCAGCAGCTTATATGAGGGAGGCACTGAAGCTTTCTTT
few,TRBJ2-3,TRBV7-2,TRBD1,16,CASSLRGQGAKDTQYF,TGTGCCAGCAGCTTAAGAGGACAGGGGGCGAAAGATACGCAGTATTTT
few,TRBJ2-2,TRBV5-4,-,16,CASSSGGGSNTGELFF,TGTGCCAGCAGCTCAGGGGGGGGCTCCAACACCGGGGAGCTGTTTTTT
few,TRBJ2-7,TRBV7-2,TRBD2,15,CASSLAGTSNDEQYF,TGTGCCAGCAGCTTAGCGGGGACTAGCAACGACGAGCAGTACTTC
-,TRBJ2-7,TRBV7-2,-,16,CASSLDWSSAAYEQYF,TGTGCCAGCAGCTTAGATTGGTCTAGCGCCGCCTACGAGCAGTACTTC
few,TRBJ2-1,TRBV29-1,-,13,CSVEPGFNNEQFF,TGCAGCGTCGAACCGGGATTTAACAATGAGCAGTTCTTC
-,TRBJ2-1,TRBV29-1,TRBD1,14,CSVEETGVSNEQFF,TGCAGCGTTGAAGAGACAGGGGTAAGCAATGAGCAGTTCTTC
-,TRBJ2-7,TRBV9,-,14,CASSPTSPTYEQYF,TGTGCCAGCAGCCCCACGTCTCCAACGTACGAGCAGTACTTC
many,TRBJ2-7,TRBV11-2,-,13,CASSSLTTSEQYF,TGTGCCAGCAGCTCATTGACCACTTCCGAGCAGTACTTC
many,TRBJ2-3,TRBV11-3,TRBD2,15,CASSLGGLATDTQYF,TGTGCCAGCAGCTTGGGGGGACTAGCAACAGATACGCAGTATTTT
-,TRBJ2-7,TRBV5-1,-,16,CASSLWSTVAPYEQYF,TGCGCCAGCAGCTTGTGGTCAACAGTGGCGCCCTACGAGCAGTACTTC
few,TRBJ2-3,TRBV12-3/TRBV12-4,TRBD2,15,CASSNSGGIQDTQYF,TGTGCCAGCAGTAATAGCGGGGGTATCCAAGATACGCAGTATTTT
many,TRBJ1-1,TRBV10-3,TRBD1,16,CAISLPGQGRDTEAFF,TGTGCCATCAGTTTACCGGGACAGGGTCGGGACACTGAAGCTTTCTTT
few,TRBJ2-3,TRBV7-2,-,14,CASRGWGYTDTQYF,TGTGCCAGCAGAGGATGGGGGTACACAGATACGCAGTATTTT
many,TRBJ2-5,TRBV5-6,-,17,CASSLAPRHGGQETQYF,TGTGCCAGCAGCTTGGCCCCTCGCCATGGGGGGCAAGAGACCCAGTACTTC
-,TRBJ2-1,TRBV13,TRBD2,14,CASSSGTSLDEQFF,TGTGCCAGCAGCTCCGGGACTAGCTTGGATGAGCAGTTCTTC
-,TRBJ2-2,TRBV10-3,-,14,CATTGRENTGELFF,TGTGCCACCACGGGACGGGAGAACACCGGGGAGCTGTTTTTT
many,TRBJ2-1,TRBV7-3,TRBD1,14,CASSLRDRGHEQFF,TGTGCCAGCAGCTTAAGGGACAGGGGACATGAGCAGTTCTTC
many,TRBJ2-3,TRBV29-1,-,13,CSVEGVGTDTQYF,TGCAGCGTTGAAGGCGTCGGCACAGATACGCAGTATTTT
many,TRBJ2-7,TRBV11-2,-,13,CATKRTASYEQYF,TGTGCCACTAAGCGGACTGCCTCCTACGAGCAGTACTTC
many,TRBJ2-6,TRBV12-3/TRBV12-4,-,15,CASREGASGANVLTF,TGTGCCAGCAGGGAGGGAGCCTCAGGGGCCAACGTCCTGACTTTC
few,TRBJ1-1,TRBV5-1,-,14,CASSLEVTNTEAFF,TGCGCCAGCAGCTTGGAGGTAACGAACACTGAAGCTTTCTTT
many,TRBJ2-6,TRBV5-5,-,15,CASSLGAAGANVLTF,TGTGCCAGCAGCTTAGGGGCAGCGGGGGCCAACGTCCTGACTTTC
few,TRBJ2-4,TRBV6-4,-,13,CASSDLRQNIQYF,TGTGCCAGCAGTGACTTGAGACAGAACATTCAGTACTTC
-,TRBJ2-3,TRBV25-1,TRBD2,15,CASTHSGGADDTQYF,TGTGCCAGCACCCATAGCGGGGGGGCCGATGATACGCAGTATTTT
few,TRBJ1-6,TRBV7-9,TRBD1,14,CASSLEGGESPLHF,TGTGCCAGCAGCTTAGAAGGGGGCGAGTCACCCCTCCACTTT
-,TRBJ2-3,TRBV6-2/TRBV6-3,-,15,CASSPRGVDTDTQYF,TGTGCCAGCAGTCCGCGGGGTGTTGACACAGATACGCAGTATTTT
few,TRBJ1-1,TRBV14,-,13,CASSSFRDTEAFF,TGTGCCAGCAGCTCGTTTAGGGACACTGAAGCTTTCTTT
few,TRBJ1-1,TRBV2,-,11,CASSLTGGAFF,TGTGCCAGCAGCTTGACCGGGGGAGCTTTCTTT
-,TRBJ2-7,TRBV5-5,-,16,CASSLQGTGARYEQYF,TGTGCCAGCAGCTTGCAAGGGACTGGCGCGAGATACGAGCAGTACTTC
-,TRBJ2-3,TRBV6-2/TRBV6-3,-,17,CASSSRELRPGTDTQYF,TGTGCCAGCAGTTCCCGGGAGCTTCGGCCGGGCACAGATACGCAGTATTTT
many,TRBJ2-5,TRBV7-3,TRBD2,16,CASSLTSGGARETQYF,TGTGCCAGCAGCTTAACGAGCGGGGGGGCCAGAGAGACCCAGTACTTC
-,TRBJ2-7,TRBV11-2,-,13,CASSPEAAYEQYF,TGTGCCAGCAGCCCCGAGGCAGCTTACGAGCAGTACTTC
-,TRBJ1-6,TRBV6-2/TRBV6-3,-,14,CASSYSRGDSPLHF,TGTGCCAGCAGTTACTCGAGGGGTGATTCACCCCTCCACTTT
few,TRBJ2-7,TRBV19,-,12,CASMGRVSEQYF,TGTGCCAGTATGGGCAGGGTTTCCGAGCAGTACTTC
many,TRBJ1-5,TRBV29-1,-,15,CSVEDPRGGDQPQHF,TGCAGCGTTGAAGATCCCCGAGGGGGAGATCAGCCCCAGCATTTT
-,TRBJ2-1,TRBV9,-,14,CASSPLNRAEEQFF,TGTGCCAGCAGCCCCCTAAACAGGGCCGAAGAGCAGTTCTTC